The sequence of this T cell receptor (beta chain) was determined in a study of T cells in Graves' hyperthyroidism and ophthalmopathy. Overall study findings and caveats: Ophthalmopathy, as predicted by the model, came a median 6.5 months after the prediction.

Germline CDR1 and CDR2: LGHDT and YNNKEL (reference sequence). V shed 0 bases and J 7 bases; nucleotides not matched to a gene: 6. The CDR3 consists of 15 residues. TCR beta CDR3 region amplification was performed from RNA transcripts. First-round RT-PCR of the TCR CDR3 relied on the HTBI primer set. Each CDR3 protein is one row after TCRdb ran MiXCR on the multiplex PCR reads. In the table there are over 500,000 distinct CDR3 sequences, about 16% of which are singletons. Worth noting for this clonotype: Its antigen is not known. Given a much more abundant clone one base away, this may be a read error.

A 10 ml volume of fresh peripheral blood provided the PBMCs. Sequenced input: blood. This receptor was taken from a woman in her twenties or thirties with Graves' ophthalmopathy. The chain combines TRBV3-1 with TRBJ2-5; 9 bases align to TRBD1. The CDR3 bases are TGTGCCAGCAGCCAAGAGGGACAGGGATATGGGACCCAGTACTTC. Translation: CASSQEGQGYGTQYF.